This TCR beta chain was obtained from a study of blood T cell repertoires in COVID-19. The V end lost 3 bases, the J end lost 2 bases, and 17 bases lay between the germline ends. The germline V gene has CDR1 SGHVS and CDR2 FQNEAQ. The CDR3 covers 18 residues. Original processing methods: Reference gene primer amplification gave nucleated cell count estimates. Profiling relied on immunoSEQ multiplex PCR, and the TCRdb table lists in-frame clones only, not all of them. That table furnishes V, J and clone size, whereas the DNA furnished D and trimming. The sample lists hundreds of thousands of clones, approximately 91% seen once, with roughly 0.69% in the top ten.

Material: peripheral blood. The origin of this receptor is a man aged 35 to 55 with acute or convalescent COVID-19. V is TRBV7-8 and J is TRBJ1-6; D not resolved. CDR3 DNA: TGTGCCAGCAGCTTTGAGGGTGCAGCCAGCGCCTATAATTCACCCCTCCACTTT. Translated: CASSFEGAASAYNSPLHF.